The present T cell receptor (beta chain) was sequenced within a study of blood T cell repertoires in COVID-19. About the research overall: Samples taken during acute and convalescent COVID-19 were collected in the United States, Italy and Spain. PBMCs, B-cell-depleted T cells, or T cells provided the cDNA or gDNA that made up the material.

CDR1 and CDR2 (germline): LNHNV, YYDKDF (reference sequence). V lost 0 bases and J lost 3; bases outside the gene matches: 1. The length of the CDR3 is 15 residues. Original handling: Reference gene primer amplification gave nucleated cell count estimates. The assay was immunoSEQ multiplex PCR, and TCRdb's table has in-frame clones only and misses some. The V and J calls and clone size are taken from that table; D and trimming were inferred from the DNA. The sample lists roughly 72,000 clones, around 90% occurring once. Source material: peripheral blood. The V call is TRBV15, the J call TRBJ1-4, with 7 bases matching TRBD1. The receptor's source is a human donor in a cohort sampled during active COVID-19. Here the CDR3 DNA reads TGTGCCACCAGCAGAGAGGACAGGCCTAATGAAAAACTGTTTTTT. Translating gives CATSREDRPNEKLFF.